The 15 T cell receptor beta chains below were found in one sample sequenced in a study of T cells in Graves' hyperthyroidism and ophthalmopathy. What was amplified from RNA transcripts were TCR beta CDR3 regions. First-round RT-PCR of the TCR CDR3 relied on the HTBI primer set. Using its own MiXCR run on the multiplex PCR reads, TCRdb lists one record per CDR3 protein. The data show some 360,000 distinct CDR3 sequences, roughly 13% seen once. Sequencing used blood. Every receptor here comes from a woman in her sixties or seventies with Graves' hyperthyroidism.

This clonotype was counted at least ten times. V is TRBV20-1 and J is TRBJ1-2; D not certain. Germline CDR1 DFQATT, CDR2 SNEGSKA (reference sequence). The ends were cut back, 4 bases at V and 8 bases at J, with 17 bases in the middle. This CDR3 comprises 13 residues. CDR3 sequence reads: CSATHRTSIGYTF. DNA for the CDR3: TGCAGTGCTACCCATCGGACCTCTATCGGCTACACCTTC.

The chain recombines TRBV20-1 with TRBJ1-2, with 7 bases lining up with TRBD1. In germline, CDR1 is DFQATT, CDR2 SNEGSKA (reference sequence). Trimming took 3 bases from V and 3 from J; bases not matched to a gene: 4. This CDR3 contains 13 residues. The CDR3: CSASEGGDYGYTF. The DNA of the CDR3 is TGCAGTGCTAGTGAAGGGGGCGACTATGGCTACACCTTC.

The CDR3 DNA reads TGTGCCAGCAGCGGGACTAGCTATGGCTACACCTTC. Its translation is CASSGTSYGYTF. The rearrangement uses TRBV6-1 and TRBJ1-2; possibly TRBD1 for D (5 bases). This CDR3 region has 12 residues. Looked up from germline, CDR1 is MNHNS and CDR2 is SASEGT. V was trimmed by 6 bases and J by 4 bases, leaving 9 bases between them.

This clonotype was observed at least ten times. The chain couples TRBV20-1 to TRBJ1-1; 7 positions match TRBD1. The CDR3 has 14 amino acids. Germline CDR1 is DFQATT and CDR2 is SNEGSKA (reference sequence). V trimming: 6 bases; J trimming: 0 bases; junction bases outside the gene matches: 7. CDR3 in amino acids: CSAITGVLNTEAFF. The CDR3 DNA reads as TGCAGTGCAATAACAGGGGTTTTGAACACTGAAGCTTTCTTT.

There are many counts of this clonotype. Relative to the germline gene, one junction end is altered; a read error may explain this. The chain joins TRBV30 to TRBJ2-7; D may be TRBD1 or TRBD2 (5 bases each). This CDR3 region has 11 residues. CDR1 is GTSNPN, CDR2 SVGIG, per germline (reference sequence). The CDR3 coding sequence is TGTGCCTGGAGTGGGGACGCATCTCCGAACTTC. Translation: CAWSGDASPNF. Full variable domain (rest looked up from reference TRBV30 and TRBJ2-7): SQTIHQWPATLVQPVGSPLSLECTVEGTSNPNLYWYRQAAGRGLQLLFYSVGIGQISSEVPQNLSASRPQDRQFILSSKKLLLSDSGFYLCAWSGDASPNFGPGTRLTVT.

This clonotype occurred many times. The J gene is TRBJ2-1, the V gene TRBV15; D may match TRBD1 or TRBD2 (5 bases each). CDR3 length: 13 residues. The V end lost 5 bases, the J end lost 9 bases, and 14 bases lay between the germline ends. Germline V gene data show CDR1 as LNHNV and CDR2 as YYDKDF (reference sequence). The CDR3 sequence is CATSPTEGSEQFF. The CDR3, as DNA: TGTGCCACCAGCCCAACCGAGGGGAGTGAGCAGTTCTTC.

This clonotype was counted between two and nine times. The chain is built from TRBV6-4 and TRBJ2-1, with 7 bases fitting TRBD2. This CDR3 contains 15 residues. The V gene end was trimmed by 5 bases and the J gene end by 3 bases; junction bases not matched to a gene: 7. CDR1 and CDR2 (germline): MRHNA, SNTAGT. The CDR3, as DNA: TGTGCCAGCAGTATTGAGGCGGGAGACTACAATGAGCAGTTCTTC. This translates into CASSIEAGDYNEQFF.

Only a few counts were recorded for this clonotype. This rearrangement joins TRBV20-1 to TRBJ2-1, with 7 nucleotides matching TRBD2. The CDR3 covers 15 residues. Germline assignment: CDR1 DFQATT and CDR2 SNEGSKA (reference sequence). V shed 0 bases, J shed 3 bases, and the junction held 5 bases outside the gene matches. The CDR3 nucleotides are TGCAGTGCTAGAGAAAGGTCTAGCGGCTACAATGAGCAGTTCTTC. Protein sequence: CSARERSSGYNEQFF.

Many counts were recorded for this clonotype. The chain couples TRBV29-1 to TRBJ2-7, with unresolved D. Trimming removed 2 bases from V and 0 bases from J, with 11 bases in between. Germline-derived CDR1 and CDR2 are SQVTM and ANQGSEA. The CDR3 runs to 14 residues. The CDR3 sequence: CSVEKGESSYEQYF. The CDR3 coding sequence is TGCAGCGTTGAAAAAGGCGAGAGCTCCTACGAGCAGTACTTC.

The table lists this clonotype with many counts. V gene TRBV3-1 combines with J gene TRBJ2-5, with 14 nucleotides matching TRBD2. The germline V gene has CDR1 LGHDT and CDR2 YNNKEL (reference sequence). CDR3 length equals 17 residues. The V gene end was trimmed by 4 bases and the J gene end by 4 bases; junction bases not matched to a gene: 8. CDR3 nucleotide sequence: TGTGCCAGCAGCCGTCTGACTAGCGGGAGGGCCCGAGAGACCCAGTACTTC. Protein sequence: CASSRLTSGRARETQYF.

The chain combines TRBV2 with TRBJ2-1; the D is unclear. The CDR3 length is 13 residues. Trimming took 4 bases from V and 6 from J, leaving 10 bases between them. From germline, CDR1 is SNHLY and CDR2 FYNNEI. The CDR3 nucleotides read TGTGCCAGCAGTGGCGGATTGATCAATGAGCAGTTCTTC. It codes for CASSGGLINEQFF.

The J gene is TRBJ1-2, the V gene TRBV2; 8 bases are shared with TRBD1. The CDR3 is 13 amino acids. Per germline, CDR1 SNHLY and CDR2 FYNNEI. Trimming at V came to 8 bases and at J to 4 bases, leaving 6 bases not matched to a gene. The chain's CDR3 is CASLDRVGYGYTF. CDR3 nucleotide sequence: TGTGCCAGCTTGGACAGGGTGGGCTATGGCTACACCTTC.

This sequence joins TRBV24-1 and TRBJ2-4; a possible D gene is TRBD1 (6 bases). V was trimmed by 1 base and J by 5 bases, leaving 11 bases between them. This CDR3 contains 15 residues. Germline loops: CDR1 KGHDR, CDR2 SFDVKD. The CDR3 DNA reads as TGTGCCACCAGTGATTTTAAGGACAGCCAAAACATTCAGTACTTC. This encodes CATSDFKDSQNIQYF.

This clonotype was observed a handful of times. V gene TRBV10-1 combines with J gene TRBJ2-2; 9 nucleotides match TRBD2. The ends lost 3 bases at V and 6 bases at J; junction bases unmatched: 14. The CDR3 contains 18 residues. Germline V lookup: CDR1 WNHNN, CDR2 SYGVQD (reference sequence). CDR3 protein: CASSDPPTGTSSAGELFF. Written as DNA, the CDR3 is TGCGCCAGCAGTGATCCCCCAACCGGGACTAGCTCCGCCGGGGAGCTGTTTTTT.

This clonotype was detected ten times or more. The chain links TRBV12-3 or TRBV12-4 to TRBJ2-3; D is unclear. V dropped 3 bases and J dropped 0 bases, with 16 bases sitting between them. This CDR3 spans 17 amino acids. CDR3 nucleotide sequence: TGTGCCAGCAGTTTCATGTGGGCCATTAAAAGCACAGATACGCAGTATTTT. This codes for CASSFMWAIKSTDTQYF.